This passage covers 10 T cell receptor beta chains from one sample sequenced in a study of shared clonotypes between healthy human individuals. Cells designated naive CD8 were CD45RO-negative and were positively selected for CCR7, with terminally differentiated effector memory CD45RA+ cells excluded. Assay: immunoSEQ multiplex PCR; the TCRdb copy retains only in-frame clones and omits some. The sample contains some 2,000,000 clones, 85% to 95% of which appear only once. The sequenced material came from naive CD8+ T cells sorted from blood. These receptors originate from a man younger than 35 in good health.

The gene calls are TRBV28 and TRBJ2-3, with TRBD2 identical over 12 bases. V trimming: 6 bases; J trimming: 2 bases; junction bases outside the gene matches: 9. The CDR3 has 17 amino acids. CDR1 is MDHEN, CDR2 SYDVKM, per germline. In DNA, the CDR3 is TGTGCCAGCAGGTCGATCCGACTAGCGGGGGCCACAGATACGCAGTATTTT. Amino acid sequence: CASRSIRLAGATDTQYF.

The chain carries TRBV5-4 and TRBJ2-1, with D maybe TRBD1 (6 bases). The CDR3 loop spans 13 amino acids. Germline-derived CDR1 and CDR2 are SGHNT and YYREEE (reference sequence). Trimming took 4 bases from V and 8 from J, leaving 13 bases between them. CDR3 in amino acids: CASSPRGHYEQFF. CDR3 DNA: TGTGCCAGCAGCCCACGGGGACACTATGAGCAGTTCTTC.

The chain has TRBV6-6 and TRBJ1-5; a possible D gene is TRBD1 (6 bases). Trimming shortened V by 2 bases and J by 0 bases, and 8 bases separated the two germline ends. Germline loops: CDR1 MNHNY, CDR2 SVGAGI (reference sequence). There are 15 residues in the CDR3. CDR3 coding DNA: TGTGCCAGCAGTTACGGGGACAATAGCAATCAGCCCCAGCATTTT. Its translation: CASSYGDNSNQPQHF.

This chain links TRBV14 with TRBJ2-1; 9 nucleotides line up with TRBD2. The V gene end was trimmed by 3 bases and the J gene end by 6 bases; junction bases not matched to a gene: 6. The CDR3 is 15 residues long. Germline CDR1 is SGHDN and CDR2 is FVKESK. The CDR3 region is CASSQLAGELNEQFF. The CDR3 region has the DNA TGTGCCAGCAGCCAGTTAGCGGGAGAGCTCAATGAGCAGTTCTTC.

The chain couples TRBV5-5 to TRBJ1-1; 8 bases line up with TRBD1. With 1 base clipped from V and 0 bases from J, the junction kept 2 bases outside the gene matches. The CDR3 runs 15 residues. Germline CDR1 reads SGHKS; CDR2 reads YYEKEE (reference sequence). CDR3 amino acids: CASSLRQGLNTEAFF. The CDR3 region has the DNA TGTGCCAGCAGCTTGCGACAGGGGCTGAACACTGAAGCTTTCTTT.

This CDR3 reads CASGVAYNEQFF. The CDR3 nucleotides are TGTGCCAGCGGGGTCGCCTACAATGAGCAGTTCTTC. J is TRBJ2-1 and V is TRBV7-9, with D unclear. Trimming shortened V by 8 bases and J by 2 bases, and 7 bases separated the two germline ends. The CDR3 is 12 residues long. Germline V gene lookup returns CDR1 SEHNR and CDR2 FQNEAQ (reference sequence).

Note on this clone: A much larger clone lies one base from this, so it may be a read error. The rearrangement uses TRBV5-6 and TRBJ2-5; no clear D. The CDR3 covers 12 residues. Germline V gene lookup returns CDR1 SGHDT and CDR2 YYEEEE. Trimming removed 2 bases from V and 2 bases from J, with 4 bases in between. CDR3 loop: CASSLLQETQYF. The DNA for the CDR3 is TGTGCCAGCAGCTTACTACAAGAGACCCAGTACTTC.

V and J are TRBV28 and TRBJ2-2; 10 positions match TRBD2. In germline, CDR1 is MDHEN, CDR2 SYDVKM. CDR3 length: 16 amino acids. V gave up 5 bases and J gave up 6 bases; unmatched junction bases: 9. The CDR3 region has the DNA TGTGCCAGCAGTACTCTAGCGGGGGCCTCCCCCGGGGAGCTGTTTTTT. Amino acids: CASSTLAGASPGELFF.

The J gene is TRBJ2-6, the V gene TRBV9; D unresolved. The V and J ends lost 3 bases and 2 bases respectively, with 9 bases between them. CDR3 length: 15 residues. Germline V gene sequence: CDR1 SGDLS, CDR2 YYNGEE. In DNA form, the CDR3 reads TGTGCCAGCAGCGCTGCTCCCCCTGGGGCCAACGTCCTGACTTTC. This translates into CASSAAPPGANVLTF.

This rearrangement joins TRBV29-1 to TRBJ2-1; D not resolved. Per germline, CDR1 SQVTM and CDR2 ANQGSEA. V shed 3 bases and J shed 4 bases, with 4 bases lying between them. There are 11 residues in the CDR3. CDR3 in DNA: TGCAGCGTTGAGGTGTACAATGAGCAGTTCTTC. As protein: CSVEVYNEQFF.